This TCR beta chain derives from a study of T cell repertoires in cytomegalovirus infection. General study findings and limits: Identification of carriers of CMV plus the relevant HLA was performed using cumulative public TCR beta family frequency.

TCRdb itself ran the reads through MiXCR, one entry per CDR3 protein. The repertoire holds 100,000 to 150,000 distinct CDR3 sequences, with around 32% as singletons. Remarks on this clonotype: The antigen is unknown.

The germline CDR1 and CDR2 sequences are MGHRA and YSYEKL. V was pared by 2 bases and J by 5 bases, with 8 bases of the junction left unmatched. The CDR3 covers 17 residues. This sequence joins TRBV4-1 and TRBJ2-2; TRBD1 matches 10 bases. Material: CD8+ T cells from cultured PBMCs, obtained from culture after CMV antigen stimulation. The TCR sequence derives from a human donor in good health (CMV status not recorded). Some clones in this sample may be carry-over from other donors' samples. This chain's CDR3 is CASSQTLGQGNTGELFF. Written as DNA, the CDR3 is TGCGCCAGCAGCCAAACCTTGGGACAGGGGAATACCGGGGAGCTGTTTTTT.